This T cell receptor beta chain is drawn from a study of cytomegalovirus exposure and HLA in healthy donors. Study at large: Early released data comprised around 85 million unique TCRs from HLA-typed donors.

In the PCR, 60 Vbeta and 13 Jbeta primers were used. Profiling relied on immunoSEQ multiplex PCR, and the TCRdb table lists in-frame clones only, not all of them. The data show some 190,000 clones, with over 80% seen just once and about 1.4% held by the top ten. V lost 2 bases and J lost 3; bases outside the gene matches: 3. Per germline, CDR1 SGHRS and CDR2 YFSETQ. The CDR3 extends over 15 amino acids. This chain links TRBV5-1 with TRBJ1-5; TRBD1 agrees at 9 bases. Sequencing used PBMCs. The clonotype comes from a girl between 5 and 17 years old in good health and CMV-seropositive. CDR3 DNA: TGCGCCAGCAGCTTCGGGACAGGGAACAATCAGCCCCAGCATTTT. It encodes CASSFGTGNNQPQHF.